The next 14 T cell receptor beta chains were all read from a single sample in a study of radiotherapy plus CTLA-4 blockade in lung cancer. Some clones are missing from TCRdb's copy, which holds only in-frame ones; the method was immunoSEQ multiplex PCR. The sample lists fewer than 65,000 clones, about 76% occurring once. Sequencing was performed on peripheral blood, taken from a patient treated with radiotherapy plus ipilimumab. Receptors originate from a human donor with non-small cell lung cancer who had a complete response to radiotherapy plus ipilimumab.

The rearrangement uses TRBV19 and TRBJ2-5, with TRBD1 matching over 7 bases. The junction had 6 bases not matched to a gene; V was cut back by 5 bases and J by 3 bases. CDR1 and CDR2 from the germline V gene are LNHDA and SQIVND (reference sequence). The CDR3 spans 14 residues. The CDR3 here is CASSDDRVKETQYF. For the CDR3, the DNA is TGTGCCAGTAGTGACGACAGGGTGAAAGAGACCCAGTACTTC.

The chain has TRBV18 and TRBJ1-2; D ambiguous. The CDR3 is made up of 14 amino acids. Germline CDR1 is KGHSH and CDR2 is LQKENI. Trimming removed 4 bases at V and 6 bases at J, with 15 bases between. CDR3 in DNA: TGTGCCAGCTCACAATTGGGAGGGAAGGATGGCTACACCTTC. Protein: CASSQLGGKDGYTF.

This chain links TRBV28 with TRBJ2-4, with 7 bases identical to TRBD1. V was pared by 11 bases and J by 9 bases, with 13 bases of the junction left unmatched. Germline CDR1 reads MDHEN; CDR2 reads SYDVKM. The CDR3 has 13 residues. The CDR3 DNA sequence: TGTGCCTCTATTAGACAGGGAGCAGCCATTCAGTACTTC. Translated, it gives CASIRQGAAIQYF.

The rearrangement uses TRBV5-5 and TRBJ2-2, with D perhaps matching TRBD1 (5 bases). The CDR3 loop spans 17 amino acids. Germline V gene sequence: CDR1 SGHKS, CDR2 YYEKEE (reference sequence). Trimming shortened V by 4 bases and J by 0 bases, and 16 bases separated the two germline ends. The CDR3 DNA sequence: TGTGCCAGCAGCAAAGACAGAACTAACACGAACACCGGGGAGCTGTTTTTT. Amino acids: CASSKDRTNTNTGELFF. The entire variable domain, with the rest obtained from reference TRBV5-5 and TRBJ2-2, is as follows: DAGVTQSPTHLIKTRGQQVTLRCSPISGHKSVSWYQQVLGQGPQFIFQYYEKEERGRGNFPDRFSARQFPNYSSELNVNALLLGDSALYLCASSKDRTNTNTGELFFGEGSRLTVL.

This clone turned up a few times. A read error is the likely source, as a far larger clone sits one nucleotide away. In the same sample, other DNA sequences code for this CDR3. The V and J genes are TRBV4-3 and TRBJ1-6; D gene ambiguous. There are 14 residues in the CDR3. Per the germline V gene, CDR1 is LGHNA and CDR2 is YSLEER. The CDR3 spells CASSQDPGNSPLHF. CDR3 nucleotides: TGCGCCAGCAGCCAAGATCCCGGTAATTCCCCCCTCCACTTT.

The V gene is TRBV5-6, the J gene TRBJ2-1, with TRBD1 matching 8 bases. The germline CDR1 and CDR2 sequences are SGHDT and YYEEEE. The CDR3 spans 16 residues. V lost 5 bases and J lost 10; bases outside the gene matches: 17. The CDR3 region has the DNA TGTGCCAGCAGGACCGGGACAGGCAATTTTTTACGGGAGCAGTTCTTC. Its protein is CASRTGTGNFLREQFF.

The V and J genes are TRBV25-1 and TRBJ1-2; the D gene is possibly TRBD1 (5 bases). This CDR3 region has 12 residues. V was cut by 6 bases and J by 2 bases, with 7 bases left in between. The germline gives CDR1 MGHDK, CDR2 SYGVNS. CDR3 coding DNA: TGTGCCAGCAGGGGACTGAACTATGGCTACACCTTC. The encoded protein is CASRGLNYGYTF.

This sequence joins TRBV7-2 and TRBJ2-5, with D perhaps TRBD1 (6 bases). CDR1 SGHTA and CDR2 FQGNSA come from the germline V gene. The CDR3 consists of 14 residues. V was pared by 1 base and J by 5 bases, with 11 bases between. The CDR3: CASSLVWQGETQYF. DNA of the CDR3: TGTGCCAGCAGCTTAGTGTGGCAGGGGGAGACCCAGTACTTC.

The chain combines TRBV2 with TRBJ1-5; D is unclear. The V end lost 7 bases, the J end lost 0 bases, and 10 bases lay between the germline ends. This CDR3 contains 14 residues. CDR1 and CDR2 (germline): SNHLY, FYNNEI. CDR3 region: CASNPTLSNQPQHF. The CDR3 DNA reads TGTGCCAGCAATCCCACTCTTAGCAATCAGCCCCAGCATTTT.

The chain joins TRBV6-5 to TRBJ1-4, with 7 bases aligning to TRBD1. The CDR3 has 16 residues. V gave up 0 bases and J gave up 4 bases; unmatched junction bases: 5. Germline assignment: CDR1 MNHEY and CDR2 SVGAGI. CDR3 sequence: CASSYSIGQDNEKLFF. The CDR3 DNA is TGTGCCAGCAGTTACTCGATAGGACAGGATAATGAAAAACTGTTTTTT.

This clone appeared a few times. The rearrangement uses TRBV5-6 and TRBJ2-7; D ambiguous. The CDR3 runs 12 residues. Looked up from germline, CDR1 is SGHDT and CDR2 is YYEEEE. V shed 1 base and J shed 7 bases, with 9 bases lying between them. CDR3 sequence reads: CASSLRTIEQYV. The CDR3 DNA reads as TGTGCCAGCAGCTTGCGTACTATTGAGCAGTACGTC.

The V call is TRBV4-1, the J call TRBJ1-2, with D tentatively TRBD1 (5 bases). V lost 7 bases, J lost 2 bases, and 20 bases lay in between. CDR1 is MGHRA, CDR2 YSYEKL, per germline. The CDR3 runs 16 residues. In nucleotides, the CDR3 is TGCGCCAGCAACAAAGGTGGAGGGGTAGCGAACTATGGCTACACCTTC. Amino acid sequence: CASNKGGGVANYGYTF.

The chain combines TRBV19 with TRBJ2-4; 15 bases are a match to TRBD2. This CDR3 spans 17 amino acids. CDR1 is LNHDA and CDR2 is SQIVND in the germline V gene (reference sequence). V dropped 1 base and J dropped 8; count of bases not matched to a gene: 6. CDR3 sequence reads: CASSIGTSGRARDIQYF. In DNA form, the CDR3 reads TGTGCCAGTAGTATAGGGACTAGCGGGAGGGCCAGGGACATTCAGTACTTC.

The V gene is TRBV18, the J gene TRBJ1-5; 7 bases map to TRBD1. The CDR3 is 16 amino acids. The V segment lost 4 bases and the J segment 6 bases; nucleotides outside the gene matches: 12. The V gene's germline CDR1 is KGHSH and CDR2 LQKENI. In DNA, the CDR3 is TGTGCCAGCTCACTCGGTTTAACAGGGGAGAGTCAGCCCCAGCATTTT. Protein sequence: CASSLGLTGESQPQHF. Combining the CDR3 with reference TRBV18 and TRBJ1-5 gives the whole variable domain NAGVMQNPRHLVRRRGQEARLRCSPMKGHSHVYWYRQLPEEGLKFMVYLQKENIIDESGMPKERFSAEFPKEGPSILRIQQVVRGDSAAYFCASSLGLTGESQPQHFGDGTRLSIL.